This paragraph covers one TCR beta chain sequence. Antigen unknown. This entry is derived from a study of cytomegalovirus exposure and HLA in healthy donors. CDR1 and CDR2 (germline): MRHNA, SNTAGT. The CDR3 sequence is 17 residues long. Losses at the gene ends were 3 bases for V and 3 bases for J; bases not matched to a gene: 10. Study-wide findings and caveats: Sequences of the TCR beta chain were said to predict the HLA-A and HLA-B alleles of most subjects accurately.

This donor's CMV serostatus is unrecorded. It was with 60 Vbeta and 13 Jbeta primers that the PCR ran. TCRdb keeps only in-frame clones here, not all; method: immunoSEQ multiplex PCR. The top ten clones hold roughly 2.5% of a sample with about 170,000 clones, more than 60% of them seen once. The TCR sequence derives from a human donor in good health. The chain couples TRBV6-4 to TRBJ1-4; 7 bases agree with TRBD1. Sequences were obtained from PBMCs. CDR3: CASSEYGQDRSNEKLFF. The DNA for the CDR3 is TGTGCCAGCAGTGAGTACGGACAGGATCGGTCTAATGAAAAACTGTTTTTT.